The source of this TCR beta chain is a study of Graves' ophthalmopathy and Graves' hyperthyroidism. Study at large: Hyperthyroidism qualified as stable when ophthalmopathy did not develop within 18 months of follow-up.

Amplifying from RNA transcripts, the study obtained TCR beta CDR3 regions. HTBI primers were used in a first-round RT-PCR, which preceded a second-round multiplex PCR. MiXCR was run by TCRdb on the multiplex PCR reads, yielding one entry per CDR3 protein. Among over a million distinct CDR3 sequences listed, 35% to 40% were seen once. The source material was peripheral blood or thyroid tissue (not recorded which). This receptor was identified in an adult man with Graves' hyperthyroidism.

The CDR3 nucleotides are TGCGCCAGCAGCCAAGATTTTGTACAGTATAGCAATCAGCCCCAGCATTTT. Protein: CASSQDFVQYSNQPQHF. J is TRBJ1-5 and V is TRBV4-1; the D is unclear. Trimming removed 0 bases at V and 0 bases at J, with 12 bases between. The CDR3 length is 17 residues. CDR1 MGHRA and CDR2 YSYEKL come from the germline V gene.